The T cell receptor beta chain described here comes from a study of identical twins. Regarding the study as a whole: Cross-sectional statistical analysis was relied on for the conclusions, without the same donors being followed.

MiXCR, run by TCRdb on the 5' RACE reads, gives a single entry per CDR3 protein. Of about 1.7 million distinct CDR3 sequences listed, 32% are singletons. Note on this clonotype: Antigen: not known.

Per the germline V gene, CDR1 is LGHNA and CDR2 is YNFKEQ. This CDR3 comprises 15 residues. V was cut by 2 bases and J by 3 bases, with 13 bases left in between. Sequenced: cord blood. The gene calls are TRBV4-2 and TRBJ2-5; weak D call: TRBD2 (6 bases). The TCR originated in a newborn girl in good health. The CDR3 region has the DNA TGTGCCAGCAGCCAATCCAGGTCTAGCGAAGAGACCCAGTACTTC. Translation gives CASSQSRSSEETQYF.